Listed below are T cell receptor beta chains from one sample, sequenced in a study of cytomegalovirus exposure and HLA in healthy donors. Sequenced by immunoSEQ multiplex PCR; TCRdb stores in-frame clones only, minus some. This table holds a few hundred thousand clones, around 80% found once. The sample comprised PBMCs. The receptors shown here come from a man in his thirties or forties in good health and CMV-seronegative. The CDR3 runs from the conserved cysteine through the conserved F or W. Each record gives: clone size, J gene, D gene, V gene, CDR3 DNA, CDR3 protein. A D gene is named only where the DNA matches it firmly. Rows may omit the clone size; those that give it use once, few, many or a size class.

>-|TRBJ2-3|TRBD2|TRBV5-1
TGCGCCAGCAGCTTGGATGCGGGGGGAGCAGATACGCAGTATTTT
CASSLDAGGADTQYF
>-|TRBJ2-7|TRBD2|TRBV11-2
TGTGCCAGCAGTCGGGGGGTCCCGGGGGAGCAGTACTTC
CASSRGVPGEQYF
>few|TRBJ1-1|-|TRBV19
TGTGCCAGTAGTATAAAGGGGACTGAAGCTTTCTTT
CASSIKGTEAFF
>-|TRBJ1-6|TRBD1|TRBV7-9
TGTGCCAGCAGCTTAGGACAGGGATTTAGCAATTCACCCCTCCACTTT
CASSLGQGFSNSPLHF
>-|TRBJ2-3|-|TRBV27
TGTGCCAGCAGTCCGCGAGGGAGAGTTAGCACAGATACGCAGTATTTT
CASSPRGRVSTDTQYF
>few|TRBJ2-2|TRBD2|TRBV2
TGTGCCAGCAGGCCTGGAATTAGACTAGCGGGGGCGAACACCGGGGAGCTGTTTTTT
CASRPGIRLAGANTGELFF
>-|TRBJ2-5|TRBD1|TRBV7-9
TGTTCCAGCAGCCCCAGGACAGGGATGGAGACCCAGTACTTC
CSSSPRTGMETQYF
>-|TRBJ2-7|TRBD2|TRBV4-1
TGCGCCAGCAGCCAAGTCCTGCGGGGGGCCGCACGGGACGAGCAGTACTTC
CASSQVLRGAARDEQYF
>-|TRBJ2-3|TRBD2|TRBV2
TGTGCCAGCAGCCCCCTGACTAGCGGAGGGGATACGCAGTATTTT
CASSPLTSGGDTQYF
>-|TRBJ1-1|-|TRBV2
TGTGCCAGCAGGGACAGAAAGGGCACTGAAGCTTTCTTT
CASRDRKGTEAFF
>-|TRBJ1-4|-|TRBV4-1
TGCGCCAGCAGCCAACCCCGAGACAGGCCAGGAAAACTGTTTTTT
CASSQPRDRPGKLFF
>-|TRBJ1-1|-|TRBV7-9
TGTGCCAGCAGCTCTTACACGAACCAGAGGACTGAAGCTTTCTTT
CASSSYTNQRTEAFF
>-|TRBJ2-1|-|TRBV28
TGTGCCAGCAAATTCTCTAGCCCGAGCTCCTACAATGAGCAGTTCTTC
CASKFSSPSSYNEQFF
>-|TRBJ2-3|TRBD2|TRBV18
TGTGCCAGCTCGCATAGCGGGGAGTTGAATACGCAGTATTTT
CASSHSGELNTQYF
>-|TRBJ1-2|-|TRBV7-3
TGTGCCAGCAGCCTAGGAACGTTCTATGGCTACACCTTC
CASSLGTFYGYTF
>-|TRBJ2-3|-|TRBV29-1
TGCAGCGTTGTGCAGGGTGGGACAGATACGCAGTATTTT
CSVVQGGTDTQYF
>-|TRBJ1-6|-|TRBV27
TGTGCCAGCAGTTTCCGGGGGGGGGTAAATTCACCCCTCCACTTT
CASSFRGGVNSPLHF
>-|TRBJ1-3|TRBD1|TRBV6-1
TGTGCCAGCAGTGTGTTCGGGACAGGGCGGAACACCATATATTTT
CASSVFGTGRNTIYF
>few|TRBJ2-1|-|TRBV4-1
TGCGCCAGCAGCCAAGGGGCCGGAAATGAGCAGTTCTTC
CASSQGAGNEQFF
>-|TRBJ2-7|-|TRBV6-5
TGTGCCAGCAGTGAAAGAAACAGGGCAGGGGAGCAGTACTTC
CASSERNRAGEQYF
>-|TRBJ1-4|-|TRBV7-9
TGTGCCAGCAGCTTCGGGGGGGCAACTAATGAAAAACTGTTTTTT
CASSFGGATNEKLFF
>-|TRBJ2-7|TRBD1|TRBV13
TGTGCCAGCAGCCTCCGGGACAGGGCTCTCGAGCAGTACTTC
CASSLRDRALEQYF
>once|TRBJ2-7|TRBD2|TRBV10-2
TGCGCCAGCAGTGAGAGGGGACTAGCCGATTACGAGCAGTACTTC
CASSERGLADYEQYF
>once|TRBJ2-2|-|TRBV11-3
TGTGCCAGCAGCTACGACAGAAACACCGGGGAGCTGTTTTTT
CASSYDRNTGELFF
>-|TRBJ2-7|-|TRBV5-6
TGTGCCAGCAGCCCCGAGAGCTCCTACGAGCAGTACTTC
CASSPESSYEQYF
>-|TRBJ2-7|TRBD2|TRBV29-1
TGCAGCGTTGGAGGGGGGACTAGCGGATCCTACGAGCAGTACTTC
CSVGGGTSGSYEQYF
>-|TRBJ1-3|TRBD1|TRBV5-1
TGCGCCAGCAGCTTGGCAGGGGGCATGGGAAACACCATATATTTT
CASSLAGGMGNTIYF
>-|TRBJ2-7|TRBD1|TRBV27
TGTGCCAGCAGGCAAGACAGGGTTGTTATCTACGAGCAGTACTTC
CASRQDRVVIYEQYF
>-|TRBJ2-7|TRBD1|TRBV15
TGTGCCGTGGCCGGGACAGGGGACGAGCAGTACTTC
CAVAGTGDEQYF
>-|TRBJ2-3|-|TRBV6-5
TGTGCCAGCAAACCTGCGGTCCTCACAGATACGCAGTATTTT
CASKPAVLTDTQYF
>-|TRBJ1-2|-|TRBV21-1
TGTGCCAGCAGTGATCGAACAGGGGGCGACTATGGCTACACCTTC
CASSDRTGGDYGYTF
>-|TRBJ2-1|TRBD2|TRBV5-6
TGTGCCAGCAGCTACTTAGCGGGGGGCGGTTCGGATGAGCAGTTCTTC
CASSYLAGGGSDEQFF
>-|TRBJ1-2|TRBD1|TRBV28
TGTGCCAGCAGTGGACGGACAGGGTATTATGGCTACACCTTC
CASSGRTGYYGYTF
>-|TRBJ2-7|TRBD2|TRBV4-1
TGCGCCAGCAGCCAAGAGCGTAGTAGCGGGGGTAGTGGTTACGAGCAGTACTTC
CASSQERSSGGSGYEQYF
>-|TRBJ1-2|-|TRBV28
TGTGCCAGCAGTTTACCGGGAGATATCTATGGCTACACCTTC
CASSLPGDIYGYTF
>-|TRBJ1-2|-|TRBV7-8
TGTGCCAGCAGCTCCCAACGGACAGCCACTTATTACTATGGCTACATCTTC
CASSSQRTATYYYGYIF
>once|TRBJ1-1|-|TRBV28
TGTGCCAGCAGTTGGGTCGGGGTCATGAACACTGAAGCTTTCTTT
CASSWVGVMNTEAFF
>few|TRBJ2-7|TRBD1|TRBV5-4
TGTGCCAGCAGCTCCGGGACAGCCTACGAGCAGTACTTC
CASSSGTAYEQYF